The 25 T cell receptor beta chains below were found in one sample sequenced in a study of vaccination effects on CD4 cells after COVID-19. Assay: immunoSEQ multiplex PCR; the TCRdb copy retains only in-frame clones and omits some. The sample lists some 59,000 clones, around 86% occurring once. These receptors are not linked to any known antigen. Expansion with viral peptide pools was applied to antigen-specific CD4+ T cells by the ViraFEST assay prior to sequencing. When less than 13 days of culture had elapsed, CD4+ T cells were isolated. The material was CD4+ T cells from PBMCs cultured with HCoV-229E spike peptides, obtained before COVID-19 vaccination. Source of these receptors: a human donor who received a COVID-19 vaccine.

The chain combines TRBV7-2 with TRBJ2-3, with 7 bases aligning to TRBD1. CDR3 length: 17 amino acids. CDR1 SGHTA and CDR2 FQGNSA come from the germline V gene. V was pared by 1 base and J by 6 bases, with 13 bases of the junction left unmatched. The CDR3 loop is CASSLVGGGQIKDTQYF. CDR3 DNA sequence: TGTGCCAGCAGCTTAGTAGGTGGGGGACAGATCAAGGATACGCAGTATTTT.

The chain employs TRBV5-8 and TRBJ2-3; either TRBD1 or TRBD2 may fit D (5 bases each). There are 18 residues in the CDR3. V was clipped by 7 bases and J by 1 base, with 25 bases between them. CDR1 is SGHTS and CDR2 is YDEGEE in the germline V gene. CDR3 sequence: CASPGAIGAEAGTDTQYF. The CDR3 DNA follows: TGTGCCAGCCCTGGGGCCATCGGGGCCGAGGCAGGCACAGATACGCAGTATTTT. Supplemented by reference TRBV5-8 and TRBJ2-3, the full variable domain reads EAGVTQSPTHLIKTRGQQATLRCSPISGHTSVYWYQQALGLGLQFLLWYDEGEERNRGNFPPRFSGRQFPNYSSELNVNALELEDSALYLCASPGAIGAEAGTDTQYFGPGTRLTVL.

The CDR3 DNA is TGTGCCAGCAGTGACCTCAAGGGGGGCCTTAATGAAAAACTGTTTTTT. It encodes CASSDLKGGLNEKLFF. V and J are TRBV6-4 and TRBJ1-4; D perhaps matches TRBD1 (6 bases). The CDR3 is made up of 16 amino acids. Germline V gene sequence: CDR1 MRHNA, CDR2 SNTAGT. Trimming took off 2 bases at V and 4 bases at J, with 14 bases between the two ends.

This clone has just a few counts. The genes are TRBV9 and TRBJ2-3; D is possibly TRBD2 (5 bases). V was cut by 0 bases and J by 3 bases, with 5 bases left in between. CDR1 SGDLS and CDR2 YYNGEE come from the germline V gene. The length of the CDR3 is 13 residues. The DNA of the CDR3 is TGTGCCAGCAGCGTAGCGGGGACAGATACGCAGTATTTT. Translating gives CASSVAGTDTQYF.

The V gene is TRBV7-2, the J gene TRBJ1-6; D perhaps matches TRBD1 (5 bases). CDR3 length: 15 residues. Germline V lookup: CDR1 SGHTA, CDR2 FQGNSA. Trimming took off 7 bases at V and 0 bases at J, with 10 bases between the two ends. In nucleotides, the CDR3 is TGTGCCAGCACCCGACAGAGCTCCTATAATTCACCCCTCCACTTT. Residues: CASTRQSSYNSPLHF.

The gene calls are TRBV12-5 and TRBJ2-3; no clear D. The CDR3 length is 13 residues. The germline gives CDR1 LGHNT, CDR2 FRNRAP. V was shortened by 0 bases and J by 6 bases, with 7 bases between the two germline ends. The CDR3 sequence is CASGLVMRDTQYF. The CDR3 nucleotides are TGTGCTAGTGGTTTGGTAATGAGGGATACGCAGTATTTT. The entire variable domain, with the rest obtained from reference TRBV12-5 and TRBJ2-3, is as follows: DARVTQTPRHKVTEMGQEVTMRCQPILGHNTVFWYRQTMMQGLELLAYFRNRAPLDDSGMPKDRFSAEMPDATLATLKIQPSEPRDSAVYFCASGLVMRDTQYFGPGTRLTVL.

In this sample, this clone turned up once. The chain links TRBV24-1 to TRBJ1-5, with D possibly TRBD1 on 5 matching bases. V lost 9 bases, J lost 0 bases, and 11 bases lay in between. This CDR3 contains 14 residues. Germline V gives CDR1 KGHDR, CDR2 SFDVKD. In DNA, the CDR3 is TGTGCCACCGCCGGCGGGGGTAGCAATCAGCCCCAGCATTTT. Its protein is CATAGGGSNQPQHF.

V is TRBV12-5 and J is TRBJ2-1, with D tentatively TRBD1 (6 bases). The CDR3 totals 15 residues. The V end lost 6 bases, the J end lost 5 bases, and 17 bases lay between the germline ends. CDR1 is LGHNT, CDR2 FRNRAP, per germline. The CDR3 DNA reads as TGTGCTAGTGGCTATATACAAACAGGGCACAATGAGCAGTTCTTC. This translates into CASGYIQTGHNEQFF.

The rearrangement joins TRBV30 to TRBJ1-1; D unclear. CDR1 and CDR2 (germline): GTSNPN, SVGIG (reference sequence). Trimming removed 8 bases at V and 5 bases at J, with 12 bases between. CDR3 length: 11 residues. The CDR3 spells CARGRETEAFF. The DNA of the CDR3 is TGTGCCCGGGGTCGGGAAACTGAAGCTTTCTTT.

The chain employs TRBV19 and TRBJ1-5, with 9 nucleotides matching TRBD1. The CDR3 consists of 20 residues. Germline V gene data show CDR1 as LNHDA and CDR2 as SQIVND (reference sequence). J was trimmed by 4 bases and V by 4 bases; bases with no gene match: 20. This CDR3 is CASSTDLRDRESLRNQPQHF. Here the CDR3 DNA reads TGTGCCAGTAGTACCGACCTCCGGGACAGGGAGTCCCTGCGAAATCAGCCCCAGCATTTT.

V and J are TRBV7-2 and TRBJ1-2, with D possibly being TRBD1 (5 bases). CDR3 length: 13 amino acids. The germline V and J ends were trimmed by 3 bases and 7 bases, with 12 bases remaining between them. Germline V gene lookup returns CDR1 SGHTA and CDR2 FQGNSA. The DNA for the CDR3 is TGTGCCAGCAGCTTCACCTCGGGGGGTGGCTACACCTTC. This gives the protein CASSFTSGGGYTF.

V and J are TRBV5-1 and TRBJ1-4; TRBD1 aligns across 10 bases. Germline V CDR1 and CDR2: SGHRS, YFSETQ. Germline trimming cut 2 bases from V and 5 bases from J; bases unmatched to any gene: 15. This CDR3 contains 19 residues. Here the CDR3 reads CASSFAPTGGSWENEKLFF. As DNA, the CDR3 is TGCGCCAGCAGCTTCGCTCCGACAGGGGGCAGTTGGGAAAATGAAAAACTGTTTTTT.

The rearrangement joins TRBV2 to TRBJ1-2; D gene ambiguous. The V end lost 8 bases, the J end lost 4 bases, and 14 bases lay between the germline ends. The germline gives CDR1 SNHLY, CDR2 FYNNEI. The length of the CDR3 is 13 residues. CDR3 in amino acids: CASDQRGSYGYTF. CDR3 coding DNA: TGTGCCAGCGACCAACGAGGAAGCTATGGCTACACCTTC.

The CDR3 nucleotides read TGTGCCTGGAGCCGCTCTAGCGGGGGGGCCGCCTACAATGAGCAGTTCTTC. Protein product: CAWSRSSGGAAYNEQFF. J is TRBJ2-1 and V is TRBV30, with 12 nucleotides matching TRBD2. CDR1 and CDR2 from the germline V gene are GTSNPN and SVGIG (reference sequence). Losses at the gene ends were 3 bases for V and 2 bases for J; bases not matched to a gene: 8. This CDR3 region has 17 residues.

The chain carries TRBV19 and TRBJ1-5; TRBD1 matches at 8 bases. This CDR3 comprises 16 residues. J gave up 3 bases and V 4 bases, and 8 bases lay outside the gene matches. Germline V gene sequence: CDR1 LNHDA, CDR2 SQIVND (reference sequence). The CDR3 loop is CASSKAGTGNNQPQHF. CDR3 DNA: TGTGCCAGTAGTAAGGCCGGGACAGGAAACAATCAGCCCCAGCATTTT.

This clone was counted between two and nine times. The chain uses TRBV7-3 and TRBJ2-1, with 9 bases aligning to TRBD2. CDR1 is SGHTA and CDR2 is FQGTGA in the germline V gene. The CDR3 extends over 15 amino acids. The V and J ends lost 2 bases and 7 bases, in that order; junction bases with no gene match: 6. The CDR3 is CASSLQAGGENEQFF. The CDR3 coding sequence is TGTGCCAGCAGCTTACAGGCGGGGGGGGAGAATGAGCAGTTCTTC.

The V call is TRBV14, the J call TRBJ2-1, with 11 bases that match TRBD2. The ends lost 4 bases at V and 8 bases at J; junction bases unmatched: 7. CDR1 SGHDN and CDR2 FVKESK come from the germline V gene. The CDR3 loop spans 15 amino acids. The CDR3: CASSRNLAGGDEQFF. The CDR3 bases are TGTGCCAGCAGCCGGAATCTAGCGGGGGGCGATGAGCAGTTCTTC.

This chain connects TRBV28 to TRBJ2-2; D is unresolved. The CDR3 is 12 amino acids. Trimming stripped 7 bases from V and 3 bases from J, with 6 bases between. The germline gives CDR1 MDHEN, CDR2 SYDVKM. This chain's CDR3 is CASISHTGELFF. The CDR3 nucleotides are TGTGCCAGCATTTCACACACCGGGGAGCTGTTTTTT. Based on the CDR3 plus reference TRBV28 and TRBJ2-2, the full variable domain is DVKVTQSSRYLVKRTGEKVFLECVQDMDHENMFWYRQDPGLGLRLIYFSYDVKMKEKGDIPEGYSVSREKKERFSLILESASTNQTSMYLCASISHTGELFFGEGSRLTVL.

The chain links TRBV18 to TRBJ1-1, with D uncertain. CDR1 is KGHSH and CDR2 is LQKENI in the germline V gene. The CDR3 covers 14 residues. The V gene lost 3 bases and the J gene lost 0 bases, with 8 bases spanning the gap. DNA of the CDR3: TGTGCCAGCTCACCGGGAGCTTTGAACACTGAAGCTTTCTTT. This codes for CASSPGALNTEAFF.

The chain employs TRBV28 and TRBJ2-3; 10 positions agree with TRBD2. With V trimmed by 8 bases and J by 5 bases, 10 bases remained unmatched. The V gene's germline CDR1 is MDHEN and CDR2 SYDVKM. The CDR3 extends over 15 amino acids. The chain's CDR3 is CASVPSGGGGDTQYF. CDR3 coding DNA: TGTGCCAGCGTCCCTAGCGGGGGCGGGGGAGATACGCAGTATTTT.

The chain employs TRBV6-5 and TRBJ2-1; TRBD1 matches 7 bases. CDR1 is MNHEY and CDR2 is SVGAGI in the germline V gene. J gave up 4 bases and V 5 bases, and 8 bases lay outside the gene matches. CDR3 length: 15 residues. The CDR3 coding sequence is TGTGCCAGCAGTCGGACAGGTGGTTGGTACAATGAGCAGTTCTTC. Translating gives CASSRTGGWYNEQFF.

This rearrangement joins TRBV5-1 to TRBJ2-5; D may be TRBD2 (6 bases). Trimming shortened V by 3 bases and J by 5 bases, and 14 bases separated the two germline ends. Germline V gives CDR1 SGHRS, CDR2 YFSETQ. The CDR3 loop spans 14 amino acids. DNA for the CDR3: TGCGCCAGCAGCTGGGACTCCGTGGGGGAGACCCAGTACTTC. Its translation is CASSWDSVGETQYF.

The rearrangement joins TRBV18 to TRBJ1-1; weak D call: TRBD1 (6 bases). The germline CDR1 and CDR2 sequences are KGHSH and LQKENI. This CDR3 is 13 amino acids long. Trimming removed 2 bases from V and 3 bases from J, with 7 bases in between. The CDR3 loop reads CASSPNRDTEAFF. The CDR3 DNA follows: TGTGCCAGCTCACCAAACAGGGACACTGAAGCTTTCTTT.

This chain connects TRBV5-1 to TRBJ2-3, with D unresolved. The CDR3 is 13 amino acids. Germline CDR1 SGHRS, CDR2 YFSETQ. V was trimmed by 4 bases and J by 5 bases, leaving 11 bases between them. The CDR3 coding sequence is TGCGCCAGCAGCAGGGCGCTGAGAGATACGCAGTATTTT. This codes for CASSRALRDTQYF.

This clone was counted once. The rearrangement uses TRBV27 and TRBJ2-4, with 13 bases fitting TRBD2. CDR3 length equals 17 residues. J was trimmed by 3 bases and V by 2 bases; bases with no gene match: 4. Germline CDR1 is MNHEY and CDR2 is SMNVEV (reference sequence). The CDR3 coding sequence is TGTGCCAGCAGTTTAAGGGGGACTAGCGGGGTCAAAAACATTCAGTACTTC. It specifies CASSLRGTSGVKNIQYF.